Listed below are T cell receptor beta chains from one sample, sequenced in a study of PD-L1 blockade in urothelial cancer. The protocol was immunoSEQ multiplex PCR, while the TCRdb copy is restricted to in-frame clones and leaves out a portion. The repertoire includes approximately 90,000 clones, more than 70% of them detected once, and approximately 14% sits in the top ten. The material sequenced was PBMCs, taken around atezolizumab (anti-PD-L1) treatment. These receptors were obtained from a man aged 55 to 70 with urothelial cancer. Each CDR3 is given with its conserved first and last residue. Fields, in order: CDR3 length, clone size, J gene, V gene, D gene, CDR3 DNA, CDR3 protein. D genes are given only for firm matches. Rows give clone size only sometimes, using once, few, many, or a class for an expanded clone.

13 - TRBJ1-3 TRBV6-1 - TGTGCCAGCTCGCCCTCGGGTGGAAACACCATATATTTT CASSPSGGNTIYF
14 - TRBJ1-1 TRBV27 TRBD1 TGTGCCAGCAGTGCCAGGGGGATGAACACTGAAGCTTTCTTT CASSARGMNTEAFF
13 - TRBJ2-7 TRBV7-8 - TGTGCCAGCAGCTTAGGGGAGACCTACGAGCAGTACTTC CASSLGETYEQYF
13 few TRBJ2-3 TRBV2 TRBD2 TGTGCCAGCAGTGCTGGTACAGCGGGACTACAGTATTTT CASSAGTAGLQYF
15 - TRBJ2-1 TRBV5-1 - TGCGCCAGCAGCTTGGGAGGGCGCCAAGACAATGAGCAGTTCTTC CASSLGGRQDNEQFF
15 few TRBJ1-6 TRBV9 - TGTGCCAGCTCAGGGACATCAATCCCGGGATCACCCCTCCACTTT CASSGTSIPGSPLHF
15 few TRBJ1-1 TRBV13 - TGTGCCAGCAGCTCCCTGGAGGGAAGGAACACTGAAGCTTTCTTT CASSSLEGRNTEAFF
13 - TRBJ2-5 TRBV2 - TGTGCCAGCAGTGAACCCCCGGGTGAGACCCAGTACTTC CASSEPPGETQYF
13 - TRBJ1-1 TRBV18 - TGTGCCAGCTCACCAGGGCCGAACACTGAAGCTTTCTTT CASSPGPNTEAFF
14 - TRBJ2-5 TRBV5-6 - TGTGCCAGCAGCCCCCCTGCGCGAAGAGGGACCCAGTACTTC CASSPPARRGTQYF
15 few TRBJ2-2 TRBV30 - TGTGCCTGGAGTGGGGGGGACGTTTGGACCGGGGAGCTGTTTTTT CAWSGGDVWTGELFF
17 once TRBJ2-3 TRBV7-2 TRBD2 TGTGCCAGCAGCTTAGCGAGGAGACTAGCAGTTCCAGATACGCAGTATTTT CASSLARRLAVPDTQYF
15 - TRBJ2-3 TRBV14 TRBD2 TGTGCCAGCAGCCTTTGGACTAGCAGATCGGATACGCAGTATTTT CASSLWTSRSDTQYF
14 - TRBJ2-7 TRBV25-1 - TGTGCCAGCGCTGAGGGTGGGGTAATTTACGAGCAGTACTTC CASAEGGVIYEQYF
16 - TRBJ1-5 TRBV28 TRBD1 TGTGCCAGCAGTTTATCCGGGACAGGGTACTATCAGCCCCAGCATTTT CASSLSGTGYYQPQHF
13 - TRBJ2-1 TRBV6-4 - TGTGCCAGCAGTGACTCGGAGTACAATGAGCAGTTCTTC CASSDSEYNEQFF
15 - TRBJ2-3 TRBV5-1 - TGCGCCAGCAGCTTGCAGGGACATGAGACAGATACGCAGTATTTT CASSLQGHETDTQYF
12 once TRBJ2-7 TRBV5-1 - TGCGCCAGCAGCTCAGGGGGAGGCGAGCAGTACTTC CASSSGGGEQYF
12 - TRBJ1-5 TRBV29-1 - TGCAGCGCCGGAGAGAGTGATCAGCCCCAGCATTTT CSAGESDQPQHF
15 - TRBJ2-5 TRBV30 TRBD2 TGTGCCTGGTTTTCCGGCGGGGGGGCCTGGAAGACCCAGTACTTC CAWFSGGGAWKTQYF
13 once TRBJ2-2 TRBV10-2 TRBD1 TGCGCCAGCAGGGACAGGGGGCTCGGGGAGCTGTTTTTT CASRDRGLGELFF
14 - TRBJ2-1 TRBV10-1 - TGCGCCAGCAGTGCCACGGTCTCCTACAATGAGCAGTTCTTC CASSATVSYNEQFF
15 - TRBJ2-1 TRBV7-9 TRBD2 TGTGCCAGCAGCTTGGGGACTAGCGGGAGAAATGAGCAGTTCTTC CASSLGTSGRNEQFF
14 - TRBJ1-4 TRBV5-4 - TGTGCCAGCAGCTTACAAGGAGGGAGTGAAAAACTGTTTTTT CASSLQGGSEKLFF
11 - TRBJ1-1 TRBV30 TRBD1 TGTGCCTGGAGCCCAGGGGGCGACGCTTTCTTT CAWSPGGDAFF
13 - TRBJ2-1 TRBV28 - TGTGCCAGCAGTTTGGGAGGTTTCACTGAGCAGTTCTTC CASSLGGFTEQFF
14 once TRBJ2-1 TRBV5-1 TRBD2 TGCGCCAGCAGCTTGTTGCGGGGGGGCTATGAGCAGTTCTTC CASSLLRGGYEQFF
14 few TRBJ1-2 TRBV16 TRBD1 TGTGCCAGCAGCCCTCGGACAGGGGGGGATGGCTACACCTTC CASSPRTGGDGYTF
15 - TRBJ2-1 TRBV10-1 TRBD2 TGCGCCAGCAGTGAGGGAGGGGACGGGAGGGCCGAGCAGTTCTTC CASSEGGDGRAEQFF
15 - TRBJ2-5 TRBV9 - TGTGCCAGCAGCGTAGGGGGCTTTGCCCAAGAGACCCAGTACTTC CASSVGGFAQETQYF
16 - TRBJ1-2 TRBV4-1 TRBD1 TGCGCCAGCAGCCAAGAGTCCAGGGGGGCTAACTATGGCTACACCTTC CASSQESRGANYGYTF
15 - TRBJ2-1 TRBV30 TRBD1 TGTGCCTGGAGTAGGGACAGATTAACTTACAATGAGCAGTTCTTC CAWSRDRLTYNEQFF
15 - TRBJ1-5 TRBV7-2 - TGTGCCAGCAGCTTCAGCAGGTCTTTTGATCAGCCCCAGCATTTT CASSFSRSFDQPQHF
14 once TRBJ2-4 TRBV11-2 - TGTGCCAGCAGCTTAGTAAGGGGGAAAAACATTCAGTACTTC CASSLVRGKNIQYF
16 - TRBJ1-1 TRBV5-1 - TGCGCCAGCAGCTTGGGGGCAGGGGACATGAACACTGAAGCTTTCTTT CASSLGAGDMNTEAFF
13 - TRBJ1-3 TRBV7-3 - TGTGCCAGCAGCCCCACTGCTGGAAACACCATATATTTT CASSPTAGNTIYF
14 - TRBJ2-7 TRBV10-3 TRBD1 TGTGCCATCAGTGCGGACAGGGTAGGTGGCGAGCAGTACTTC CAISADRVGGEQYF
13 - TRBJ2-7 TRBV9 TRBD1 TGTGCCAGCAGCGGGTCACAGGGGTCCGAGCAGTACTTC CASSGSQGSEQYF
16 - TRBJ2-5 TRBV7-8 TRBD2 TGTGCCAGCAGCTTAGATAGGCGGGAGGGGGGTGAGACCCAGTACTTC CASSLDRREGGETQYF
13 - TRBJ2-5 TRBV10-3 TRBD1 TGTGCCATCAGTCGGACAGGGCAAGAGACCCAGTACTTC CAISRTGQETQYF
15 - TRBJ2-7 TRBV7-2 TRBD2 TGTGCCAGCAGCGTATCTAGCGGGAGAGGTCGCGAGCAGTACTTC CASSVSSGRGREQYF
16 few TRBJ2-1 TRBV5-1 TRBD2 TGCGCCAGCACCCCTGGCGGGGGAACCAATTACAATGAGCAGTTCTTC CASTPGGGTNYNEQFF
15 - TRBJ2-7 TRBV7-6 TRBD1 TGTGCCAGCAGCTTAGCAGGGGGCCTGGCCTACGAGCAGTACTTC CASSLAGGLAYEQYF
12 - TRBJ2-7 TRBV27 TRBD2 TGTGCCAGCGGAATAGCGGGAGTTGAGCAGTACTTC CASGIAGVEQYF
15 - TRBJ2-5 TRBV16 - TGTGCCAGCAGCCAATCGTTCAGGGGTCAAGAGACCCAGTACTTC CASSQSFRGQETQYF
15 - TRBJ1-4 TRBV6-5 - TGTGCCAGCAGAGGCGGGGGCGCAACTAATGAAAAACTGTTTTTT CASRGGGATNEKLFF
15 - TRBJ2-3 TRBV10-3 TRBD1 TGTGCCATCACAGGGGGACAGGGAGGGACAGATACGCAGTATTTT CAITGGQGGTDTQYF
13 - TRBJ2-7 TRBV5-4 - TGTGCCAGCAGCCTACAGGGTTCAGACGAGCAGTACTTC CASSLQGSDEQYF
17 - TRBJ1-1 TRBV7-9 - TGTGCCAGCAGCTTAGCAACAGGGCAGGGAATGAACACTGAAGCTTTCTTT CASSLATGQGMNTEAFF
19 - TRBJ1-6 TRBV5-1 TRBD1 TGCGCCAGCAGCCTCAAACCTTTACAGGGGAGCTCCTATAATTCACCCCTCCACTTT CASSLKPLQGSSYNSPLHF
15 - TRBJ1-2 TRBV9 - TGTGCCAGCAGCGGTTACAGGGAAACTAACTATGGCTACACCTTC CASSGYRETNYGYTF
15 - TRBJ1-4 TRBV7-9 - TGTGCCAGCAGCGGCTACGGGGGAATGGTAGAAAAACTGTTTTTT CASSGYGGMVEKLFF
16 - TRBJ1-4 TRBV10-3 - TGTGCCATCAGTGAGTCACAGTCAGCAACTAATGAAAAACTGTTTTTT CAISESQSATNEKLFF
15 - TRBJ1-1 TRBV7-9 TRBD1 TGTGCCAGCAGCCTTGGACAGGTCGTAATAACTGAAGCTTTCTTT CASSLGQVVITEAFF
15 - TRBJ2-1 TRBV11-2 TRBD2 TGTGCCAGCATCCTATCTAGCGGGCCCAACAATGAGCAGTTCTTC CASILSSGPNNEQFF